This is a list of T cell receptor beta chains from one sample in a study of CD8+ T cells in alopecia areata. Method: immunoSEQ multiplex PCR; TCRdb's copy keeps in-frame clones and lacks some. The data contain about 210,000 clones, 50% to 60% of them seen just once; the ten biggest clones take up more than 1.5%. Sequencing used CD4+ T cells sorted from blood, obtained at week 4, from a patient treated with tofacitinib. The receptors here all came from a human donor with alopecia areata. Each CDR3 is given with its conserved first and last residue. A D gene is named only where the DNA matches it firmly. A clone size is listed for some rows: how often the clone was seen (once, few, many), or a class if it is expanded.

V	D	size	J	CDR3	DNA
TRBV30	TRBD2	NA	TRBJ2-1	CAWSVGLAGDNEQFF	TGTGCCTGGAGTGTGGGACTAGCGGGGGACAATGAGCAGTTCTTC
TRBV29-1	NA	once	TRBJ2-1	CSAERGNEQFF	TGCAGCGCGGAGAGGGGGAATGAGCAGTTCTTC
TRBV5-1	TRBD1	few	TRBJ2-5	CASSLQGVGETQYF	TGCGCCAGCAGCTTACAGGGGGTCGGAGAGACCCAGTACTTC
TRBV20-1	TRBD1	NA	TRBJ1-1	CSAGQGIEAFF	TGCAGTGCTGGACAGGGGATTGAAGCTTTCTTT
TRBV2	NA	once	TRBJ1-1	CASSEGTYEAFF	TGTGCCAGCAGTGAAGGGACATATGAAGCTTTCTTT
TRBV4-3	NA	many	TRBJ1-4	CASSQGLGKEKLFF	TGCGCCAGCAGCCAAGGCCTGGGGAAGGAAAAACTGTTTTTT
TRBV6-5	NA	few	TRBJ1-6	CASSRVLNSPLHF	TGTGCCAGCAGCCGAGTGCTTAATTCACCCCTCCACTTT
TRBV30	NA	NA	TRBJ2-3	CAWSVSRDLGARSTDTQYF	TGTGCCTGGAGTGTCTCGCGGGACCTCGGGGCCAGGAGTACAGATACGCAGTATTTT
TRBV14	NA	NA	TRBJ2-3	CASSPGTGRDTQYF	TGTGCCAGCAGCCCCGGAACAGGGAGGGATACGCAGTATTTT
TRBV5-4	TRBD1	NA	TRBJ2-2	CASRLQGRNTGELFF	TGTGCCAGCAGACTACAGGGGCGGAACACCGGGGAGCTGTTTTTT
TRBV15	NA	NA	TRBJ1-6	CATSRYVDRQDWGSPLHF	TGTGCCACCAGCAGATATGTGGACAGACAGGACTGGGGATCACCCCTCCACTTT
TRBV9	NA	NA	TRBJ2-6	CASSVVGTGTSGANVLTF	TGTGCCAGCAGCGTAGTGGGAACAGGGACGTCTGGGGCCAACGTCCTGACTTTC
TRBV5-1	NA	NA	TRBJ2-5	CASSLEGGPETQYF	TGCGCCAGCAGCTTGGAGGGGGGGCCGGAGACCCAGTACTTC
TRBV5-1	NA	once	TRBJ2-6	CASSSDPPTGANVLTF	TGCGCCAGCAGCTCGGACCCTCCAACTGGGGCCAACGTCCTGACTTTC
TRBV5-1	TRBD1	NA	TRBJ2-2	CASSFRTGRRTGELFF	TGCGCCAGCAGCTTCAGGACAGGGAGGCGTACCGGGGAGCTGTTTTTT
TRBV29-1	TRBD1	NA	TRBJ2-3	CSVERTGRTDTQYF	TGCAGCGTTGAAAGGACAGGGCGGACAGATACGCAGTATTTT
TRBV29-1	TRBD1	few	TRBJ2-3	CSARIGTAYTDTQYF	TGCAGCGCACGGATCGGGACAGCCTACACAGATACGCAGTATTTT
TRBV9	TRBD2	NA	TRBJ2-3	CASSATAGVSTDTQYF	TGTGCCAGCAGCGCCACAGCGGGGGTCAGCACAGATACGCAGTATTTT
TRBV4-3	TRBD1	NA	TRBJ1-5	CASSPGQGGGQPQHF	TGCGCCAGCAGCCCTGGACAGGGTGGGGGTCAGCCCCAGCATTTT
TRBV25-1	NA	NA	TRBJ2-4	CASSEFGSAKNIQYF	TGTGCCAGCAGTGAATTTGGTTCTGCCAAAAACATTCAGTACTTC
TRBV19	NA	few	TRBJ1-1	CASRPGQGLNTEAFF	TGTGCCAGTAGACCTGGCCAAGGGTTGAACACTGAAGCTTTCTTT
TRBV7-9	NA	NA	TRBJ2-1	CASSPDGLSSYNEQFF	TGTGCCAGCAGCCCAGACGGGTTAAGCTCCTACAATGAGCAGTTCTTC
TRBV5-6	NA	NA	TRBJ2-5	CASSFFQETQYF	TGTGCCAGCAGCTTTTTCCAAGAGACCCAGTACTTC
TRBV27	NA	NA	TRBJ1-2	CASSKQGNYGYTF	TGTGCCAGCAGCAAACAGGGAAACTATGGCTACACCTTC
TRBV30	NA	few	TRBJ1-5	CAWSVAGGSQPQHF	TGTGCCTGGAGTGTAGCGGGGGGGAGTCAGCCCCAGCATTTT
TRBV2	NA	few	TRBJ2-5	CASSEGETQYF	TGTGCCAGCAGTGAAGGGGAGACCCAGTACTTC
TRBV5-1	NA	few	TRBJ2-7	CASAADPPSSYEQYF	TGCGCCAGCGCAGCCGACCCACCAAGCTCCTACGAGCAGTACTTC